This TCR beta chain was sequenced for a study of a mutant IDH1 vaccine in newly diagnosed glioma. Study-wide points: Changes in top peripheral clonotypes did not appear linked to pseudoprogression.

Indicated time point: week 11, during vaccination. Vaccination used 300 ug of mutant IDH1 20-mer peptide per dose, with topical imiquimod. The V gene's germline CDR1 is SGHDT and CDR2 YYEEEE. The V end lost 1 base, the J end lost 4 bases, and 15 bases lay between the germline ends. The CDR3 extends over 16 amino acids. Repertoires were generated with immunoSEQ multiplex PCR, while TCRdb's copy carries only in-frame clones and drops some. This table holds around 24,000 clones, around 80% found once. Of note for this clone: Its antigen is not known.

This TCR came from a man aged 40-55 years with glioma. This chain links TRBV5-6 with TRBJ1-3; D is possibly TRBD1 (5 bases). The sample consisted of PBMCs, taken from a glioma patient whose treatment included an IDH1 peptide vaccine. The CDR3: CASSLNLRGSGNTIYF. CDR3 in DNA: TGTGCCAGCAGCTTGAACCTTAGGGGCTCGGGAAACACCATATATTTT.